The 19 T cell receptor beta chains below all came from one sample that was sequenced in a study of vaccination and CD4 T cells after COVID-19. No antigen has been assigned to these receptors. Sequencing of cultured CD4+ T cell DNA used the Oncomine TCR Beta short-read assay. A single record per CDR3 protein comes from TCRdb applying MiXCR to the PCR reads. The sample consists of thousands of distinct CDR3 sequences, less than 55% of them appearing once. The treatment: approximately nine-day PBMC culture with coronavirus spike peptide pools or control peptides (ViraFEST assay). These CD4+ T cells came from an unexposed donor, sampled before the COVID-19 pandemic (2011-2018). Sample: CD4+ T cells from blood, cultured in vitro. The receptor source for this set is a human donor in good health.

This clonotype has a handful of counts. The rearrangement joins TRBV25-1 to TRBJ1-2, with 9 bases that match TRBD1. V dropped 1 base and J dropped 2; count of bases not matched to a gene: 8. The CDR3 totals 17 residues. From germline, CDR1 is MGHDK and CDR2 SYGVNS. The CDR3 coding sequence is TGTGCCAGCAGTGAATGGGTGGACAGGGGCTTAAACTATGGCTACACCTTC. As protein: CASSEWVDRGLNYGYTF.

V and J are TRBV5-4 and TRBJ2-5; perhaps TRBD1 as D (6 bases). The CDR3 is 13 residues long. Trimming stripped 4 bases from V and 5 bases from J, with 12 bases between. CDR1 is SGHNT and CDR2 is YYREEE in the germline V gene (reference sequence). The DNA of the CDR3 is TGTGCCAGCAGCGACAGGCACGTCGAGACCCAGTACTTC. It yields the protein CASSDRHVETQYF. The complete variable domain, with remaining parts taken from reference TRBV5-4 and TRBJ2-5, reads ETGVTQSPTHLIKTRGQQVTLRCSSQSGHNTVSWYQQALGQGPQFIFQYYREEENGRGNFPPRFSGLQFPNYSSELNVNALELDDSALYLCASSDRHVETQYFGPGTRLLVL.

J is TRBJ1-6 and V is TRBV21-1; the table's D call, TRBD1, was not checked against the DNA. TRBV21-1 is a recognized pseudogene. This CDR3 is built from 15 residues. DNA for the CDR3: TGTGCCAGCAGCAAACCAAACAGGGCTAATTCACCCCTCCACTTT. Translating gives CASSKPNRANSPLHF.

This chain connects TRBV7-9 to TRBJ1-1; the match to TRBD1 covers 8 bases. With 3 bases clipped from V and 9 bases from J, the junction kept 6 bases outside the gene matches. The CDR3 length is 13 residues. Germline-derived CDR1 and CDR2 are SEHNR and FQNEAQ (reference sequence). The CDR3 region is CASSLAGGSQAFF. The CDR3 DNA reads as TGTGCCAGCAGCTTGGCAGGGGGCTCCCAAGCTTTCTTT.

Only a few counts were recorded for this clonotype. The chain couples TRBV27 to TRBJ1-2; maybe TRBD1 (6 bases). Trimming removed 5 bases from V and 4 bases from J, with 14 bases in between. CDR1 and CDR2 (germline): MNHEY, SMNVEV (reference sequence). The CDR3 consists of 14 residues. CDR3 DNA sequence: TGTGCCAGCAGTAGCATTATAGGGGGCTATGGCTACACCTTC. Translated: CASSSIIGGYGYTF.

This chain joins TRBV5-1 and TRBJ1-5; 7 bases line up with TRBD1. The V segment lost 2 bases and the J segment 3 bases; nucleotides outside the gene matches: 5. Per germline, CDR1 SGHRS and CDR2 YFSETQ. The CDR3 is 15 residues long. In DNA, the CDR3 is TGCGCCAGCAGCTTAGAAGGGGGCAACAATCAGCCCCAGCATTTT. It translates to CASSLEGGNNQPQHF.

This chain uses TRBV10-2 with TRBJ1-1; 7 positions match TRBD1. CDR3 length: 13 amino acids. Germline CDR1 and CDR2: WSHSY and SAAADI. V shed 0 bases, J shed 8 bases, and the junction held 3 bases outside the gene matches. The CDR3 sequence is CASSESTGREAFF. CDR3 nucleotides: TGCGCCAGCAGTGAGTCGACAGGGAGGGAAGCTTTCTTT.

The chain has TRBV20-1 and TRBJ2-3, with D tentatively TRBD2 (5 bases). The CDR3 is made up of 14 amino acids. CDR1 DFQATT and CDR2 SNEGSKA come from the germline V gene (reference sequence). Trimming took 6 bases from V and 4 from J, leaving 17 bases between them. The CDR3 nucleotides read TGCAGTGCCGGGGTGGGCAGGAGCGCAGATACGCAGTATTTT. It encodes CSAGVGRSADTQYF.

The rearrangement links TRBV11-2 to TRBJ1-4, with no clear D. CDR1 is SGHAT, CDR2 FQNNGV, per germline. V lost 1 base and J 3 bases, leaving 12 bases between the germline ends. This CDR3 region has 16 residues. The CDR3 DNA is TGTGCCAGCAGCTTAGTGCGGGGTCTAGCTAATGAAAAACTGTTTTTT. The encoded protein is CASSLVRGLANEKLFF.

This rearrangement joins TRBV5-5 to TRBJ1-1, with a possible D match to TRBD1 (5 bases). This CDR3 is built from 14 residues. Germline V lookup: CDR1 SGHKS, CDR2 YYEKEE (reference sequence). V was cut by 3 bases and J by 4 bases, with 13 bases left in between. CDR3 in DNA: TGTGCCAGCAGCTCCTTAGGTGGGGGCACTGAAGCTTTCTTT. Its protein product is CASSSLGGGTEAFF.

V is TRBV10-3 and J is TRBJ2-2; D is ambiguous. The V end was cut by 3 bases, the J end by 2 bases, with 10 bases between. Germline V gene data show CDR1 as ENHRY and CDR2 as SYGVKD. The CDR3 loop spans 15 amino acids. The CDR3 protein is CAISDLLGNTGELFF. The DNA of the CDR3 is TGTGCCATCAGTGACCTTCTGGGAAACACCGGGGAGCTGTTTTTT.

In nucleotides, the CDR3 is TGTGCCAGCAGTGAATTCCTTGGGGGACCCGGCCACGAGCAGTACTTC. Its protein is CASSEFLGGPGHEQYF. The V gene is TRBV25-1, the J gene TRBJ2-7; D assignment may be TRBD1 or TRBD2 (5 bases each). The CDR3 contains 16 residues. V dropped 1 base and J dropped 5 bases, with 18 bases sitting between them. CDR1 MGHDK and CDR2 SYGVNS come from the germline V gene.

The chain couples TRBV2 to TRBJ2-2; 7 bases align to TRBD2. The CDR3 covers 13 residues. The junction had 7 bases not matched to a gene; V was cut back by 11 bases and J by 4 bases. CDR1 is SNHLY, CDR2 FYNNEI, per germline. CDR3 amino acids: CAGGGVRTGELFF. Here the CDR3 DNA reads TGTGCCGGGGGGGGGGTTCGCACCGGGGAGCTGTTTTTT.

This clonotype has only a few counts. The chain joins TRBV7-2 to TRBJ2-3, with unresolved D. V was cut by 1 base and J by 1 base, with 6 bases left in between. The CDR3 extends over 14 amino acids. Germline V gene data show CDR1 as SGHTA and CDR2 as FQGNSA. The CDR3 DNA reads as TGTGCCAGCAGCTTAGGGGCCCGCACAGATACGCAGTATTTT. It is translated as CASSLGARTDTQYF.

The chain is built from TRBV6-2 or TRBV6-3 and TRBJ2-7, with D perhaps matching TRBD2 (5 bases). Trimming took 7 bases from V and 2 from J, leaving 12 bases between them. Germline V lookup: CDR1 MNHEY, CDR2 SVGEGT. CDR3 length: 13 residues. CDR3 bases: TGTGCCAGCATCTCCGGGGTGGCCTACGAGCAGTACTTC. It yields the protein CASISGVAYEQYF.

This clonotype was seen only once. V is TRBV20-1 and J is TRBJ1-3, with D perhaps matching TRBD1 (5 bases). V lost 3 bases and J lost 0, with 9 bases in between. In germline, CDR1 is DFQATT, CDR2 SNEGSKA (reference sequence). CDR3 length: 14 residues. The CDR3 nucleotides are TGCAGTGCTAGCGAGGGGTTCTCTGGAAACACCATATATTTT. Residues: CSASEGFSGNTIYF.

The V and J genes are TRBV5-5 and TRBJ1-1; D remains unclear. Germline V gives CDR1 SGHKS, CDR2 YYEKEE (reference sequence). V was cut by 4 bases and J by 11 bases, with 18 bases left in between. The CDR3 loop spans 13 amino acids. This CDR3 reads CASSPPRQAGAFF. CDR3 in DNA: TGTGCCAGCAGCCCCCCCCGGCAGGCTGGGGCTTTCTTT.

In this sample, this clonotype turned up a few times. This chain's CDR3 is CASSWYQGQGNTQYF. The CDR3 DNA is TGTGCCAGCAGTTGGTACCAGGGACAGGGGAATACGCAGTATTTT. This chain connects TRBV28 to TRBJ2-3; TRBD1 matches 10 bases. The CDR3 extends over 15 amino acids. Germline values: CDR1 MDHEN, CDR2 SYDVKM. V lost 4 bases to trimming and J lost 7 bases; unmatched junction nucleotides: 8. Full variable domain (rest looked up from reference TRBV28 and TRBJ2-3): DVKVTQSSRYLVKRTGEKVFLECVQDMDHENMFWYRQDPGLGLRLIYFSYDVKMKEKGDIPEGYSVSREKKERFSLILESASTNQTSMYLCASSWYQGQGNTQYFGPGTRLTVL.

This clonotype turned up a few times. V gene TRBV20-1 combines with J gene TRBJ1-5, with no clear D. This CDR3 spans 13 amino acids. V lost 1 base and J 2 bases, leaving 6 bases between the germline ends. Germline assignment: CDR1 DFQATT and CDR2 SNEGSKA (reference sequence). The DNA for the CDR3 is TGCAGTGCTAGAGGGATGGGCAATCAGCCCCAGCATTTT. Its translation: CSARGMGNQPQHF.